The 7 T cell receptor beta chains presented below share a single source sample, sequenced in a study of T cells in Graves' hyperthyroidism and ophthalmopathy. Amplification of TCR beta CDR3 regions was performed using RNA transcripts as template. HTBI primers were employed in a first-round RT-PCR of the TCR CDR3. One entry per CDR3 protein results from TCRdb running MiXCR on the multiplex PCR reads. The sample has roughly 400,000 distinct CDR3 sequences, 11% to 15% seen once; the top ten hold 28%. Material for sequencing was blood. Source of these receptors: a man in his forties or fifties with Graves' ophthalmopathy.

This clonotype was counted many times. The chain is built from TRBV3-1 and TRBJ2-1; possibly TRBD2 for D (5 bases). The germline V and J ends were trimmed by 6 bases and 0 bases, with 9 bases remaining between them. Germline CDR1 and CDR2: LGHDT and YNNKEL (reference sequence). This CDR3 has 14 amino acids. This CDR3 reads CASRAGASYNEQFF. CDR3 nucleotide sequence: TGTGCCAGCAGGGCGGGTGCCTCCTACAATGAGCAGTTCTTC.

In this sample, this clonotype turned up many times. V gene TRBV9 combines with J gene TRBJ1-1; 7 bases fit TRBD1. V shed 5 bases, J shed 7 bases, and the junction held 14 bases outside the gene matches. From germline, CDR1 is SGDLS and CDR2 YYNGEE. This CDR3 region has 15 residues. DNA for the CDR3: TGTGCCAGCAGTGCAAGGGGGCTTTCAATGGGTGAAGCTTTCTTT. As protein: CASSARGLSMGEAFF. Looking up the rest from reference TRBV9 and TRBJ1-1 gives the full variable domain: DSGVTQTPKHLITATGQRVTLRCSPRSGDLSVYWYQQSLDQGLQFLIQYYNGEERAKGNILERFSAQQFPDLHSELNLSSLELGDSALYFCASSARGLSMGEAFFGQGTRLTVV.

This rearrangement joins TRBV29-1 to TRBJ2-7; perhaps D is TRBD1 or TRBD2 (6 bases each). Trimming pared 6 bases from V and 7 bases from J, leaving 22 bases between. The CDR3 consists of 14 residues. Germline V gene lookup returns CDR1 SQVTM and CDR2 ANQGSEA. The CDR3 is CSVGLERGLSEQYF. CDR3 DNA sequence: TGCAGCGTCGGGCTGGAACGGGGGCTAAGTGAGCAGTACTTC.

The chain joins TRBV6-2 or TRBV6-3 to TRBJ1-5; perhaps TRBD1 as D (6 bases). The CDR3 is 15 amino acids. Trimming left V 2 bases short and J 5 bases short, with 13 bases between. Germline values: CDR1 MNHEY, CDR2 SVGEGT. This CDR3 reads CASSYPKAGDQPQHF. CDR3 DNA: TGTGCCAGCAGTTACCCAAAAGCAGGGGATCAGCCCCAGCATTTT.

This clonotype was seen many times. The genes are TRBV11-2 and TRBJ2-2, with no clear D. The V gene's germline CDR1 is SGHAT and CDR2 FQNNGV. The CDR3 totals 15 residues. Trimming took off 5 bases at V and 0 bases at J, with 10 bases between the two ends. The CDR3 coding sequence is TGTGCCAGCAGCCGTGCCCTCTCGAACACCGGGGAGCTGTTTTTT. Translation: CASSRALSNTGELFF.

At least ten counts were recorded for this clonotype. The J gene is TRBJ2-7, the V gene TRBV7-9; 7 bases align to TRBD1. The CDR3 runs to 16 residues. Germline trimming cut 3 bases from V and 1 base from J; bases unmatched to any gene: 9. In germline, CDR1 is SEHNR, CDR2 FQNEAQ (reference sequence). CDR3 in amino acids: CASSFAGTASSYEQYF. The CDR3 DNA reads as TGTGCCAGCAGCTTTGCCGGGACAGCAAGTTCCTACGAGCAGTACTTC. The complete variable domain, with remaining parts taken from reference TRBV7-9 and TRBJ2-7, reads DTGVSQNPRHKITKRGQNVTFRCDPISEHNRLYWYRQTLGQGPEFLTYFQNEAQLEKSRLLSDRFSAERPKGSFSTLEIQRTEQGDSAMYLCASSFAGTASSYEQYFGPGTRLTVT.

This clonotype was counted at least ten times. V is TRBV29-1 and J is TRBJ1-2; 7 positions match TRBD1. CDR1 and CDR2 (germline): SQVTM, ANQGSEA. Germline trimming cut 2 bases from V and 6 bases from J; bases unmatched to any gene: 9. CDR3 length equals 14 residues. The CDR3 nucleotides are TGCAGCGTTGAATCGAGGGAGGGGGCCGATGGCTACACCTTC. Translated, it gives CSVESREGADGYTF.